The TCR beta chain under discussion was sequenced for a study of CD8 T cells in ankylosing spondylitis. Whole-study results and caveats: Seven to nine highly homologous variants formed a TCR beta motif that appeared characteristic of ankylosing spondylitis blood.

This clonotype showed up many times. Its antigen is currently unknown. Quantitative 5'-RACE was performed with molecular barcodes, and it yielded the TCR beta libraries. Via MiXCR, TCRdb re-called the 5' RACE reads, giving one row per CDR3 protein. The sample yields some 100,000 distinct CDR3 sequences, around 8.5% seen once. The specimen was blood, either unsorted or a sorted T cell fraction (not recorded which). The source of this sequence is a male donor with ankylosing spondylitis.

This chain's CDR3 is CASSLGDGDNEQFF. The CDR3 coding sequence is TGCGCCAGCAGCTTGGGGGACGGAGACAATGAGCAGTTCTTC. This chain joins TRBV5-1 and TRBJ2-1; D may correspond to TRBD1 or TRBD2 (5 bases each). This CDR3 has 14 residues. Between the trimmed V and J ends, which lost 0 bases and 5 bases, there was a span of 9 bases. Germline V CDR1 and CDR2: SGHRS, YFSETQ.